Each of the 6 T cell receptor beta chains below was sequenced from the same sample in a study of a mutant IDH1 vaccine in newly diagnosed glioma. Clones were sequenced by immunoSEQ multiplex PCR, and TCRdb holds only the in-frame ones, with some missing. The table lists fewer than 45,000 clones, around 80% of them singletons. Time point described: baseline, week 1 (first vaccination visit). Treatment indicated: pre-vaccination baseline after standard-of-care therapy. The sequencing used PBMCs, collected from a glioma patient treated with radiotherapy, temozolomide or both. The receptors stem from a man aged 35 to 55 with glioma. Some clones in this sample may be carry-over from other donors' samples.

In DNA form, the CDR3 reads TGTGCCAGCGGTCAAGAGGTGAACACTGAAGCTTTCTTT. This codes for CASGQEVNTEAFF. The rearrangement links TRBV2 to TRBJ1-1; no reliable D call. V dropped 8 bases and J dropped 0 bases, with 10 bases sitting between them. The CDR3 has 13 residues. CDR1 and CDR2 (germline): SNHLY, FYNNEI.

This clone was counted between two and nine times. The V and J genes are TRBV7-8 and TRBJ1-5, with D tentatively TRBD1 (5 bases). V lost 4 bases, J lost 6 bases, and 10 bases lay in between. CDR3 length: 13 amino acids. The V gene's germline CDR1 is SGHVS and CDR2 FQNEAQ. CDR3 nucleotides: TGTGCCAGCAGCTCAGGGAACCGTCAGCCCCAGCATTTT. It yields the protein CASSSGNRQPQHF.

The V gene is TRBV29-1, the J gene TRBJ1-6, with 9 nucleotides matching TRBD1. Trimming cost V 6 bases and J 8 bases; bases outside gene matches: 2. The germline V gene encodes CDR1 SQVTM and CDR2 ANQGSEA. The CDR3 is 12 amino acids. The CDR3 here is CSVRDRDSPLHF. DNA of the CDR3: TGCAGCGTCCGGGACAGGGATTCACCCCTCCACTTT.

This rearrangement joins TRBV6-5 to TRBJ1-2; 7 bases match TRBD1. The germline V gene encodes CDR1 MNHEY and CDR2 SVGAGI. V lost 7 bases, J lost 4 bases, and 6 bases stayed unmatched. The CDR3 covers 13 residues. CDR3 amino acids: CASTPGQPYGYTF. The CDR3 DNA reads TGTGCCAGCACTCCGGGACAGCCCTATGGCTACACCTTC.

V gene TRBV4-3 combines with J gene TRBJ2-3; 8 positions agree with TRBD2. The germline V gene encodes CDR1 LGHNA and CDR2 YSLEER. The CDR3 runs to 17 residues. The ends lost 0 bases at V and 2 bases at J; junction bases unmatched: 7. Here the CDR3 reads CASSQDAAGDHTDTQYF. CDR3 DNA sequence: TGCGCCAGCAGCCAAGATGCAGCGGGGGACCACACAGATACGCAGTATTTT.

The J gene is TRBJ2-5, the V gene TRBV4-2; D uncertain. Germline values: CDR1 LGHNA, CDR2 YNFKEQ. The CDR3 loop spans 14 amino acids. Trimming took 0 bases from V and 6 from J, leaving 11 bases between them. CDR3 bases: TGTGCCAGCAGCCAAGAGCTTAGCATACAGACCCAGTACTTC. Protein sequence: CASSQELSIQTQYF.